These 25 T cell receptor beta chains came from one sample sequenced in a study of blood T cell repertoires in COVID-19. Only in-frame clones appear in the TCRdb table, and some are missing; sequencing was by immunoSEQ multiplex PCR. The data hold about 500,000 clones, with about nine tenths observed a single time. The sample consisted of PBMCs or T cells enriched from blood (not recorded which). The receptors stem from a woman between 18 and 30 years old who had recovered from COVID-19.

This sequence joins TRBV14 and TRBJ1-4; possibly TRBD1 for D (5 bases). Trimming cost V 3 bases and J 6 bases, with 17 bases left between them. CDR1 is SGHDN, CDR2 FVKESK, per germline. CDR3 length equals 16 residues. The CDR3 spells CASSHHPGRGDEKLFF. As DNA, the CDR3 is TGTGCCAGCAGCCACCATCCCGGCCGGGGGGATGAAAAACTGTTTTTT.

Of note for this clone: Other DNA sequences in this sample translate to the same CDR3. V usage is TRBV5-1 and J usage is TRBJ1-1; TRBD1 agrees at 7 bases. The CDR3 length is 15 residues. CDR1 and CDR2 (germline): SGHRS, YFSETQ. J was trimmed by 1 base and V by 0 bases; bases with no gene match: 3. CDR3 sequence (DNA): TGCGCCAGCAGCTTGGAGGCAGGGGGGAACACTGAAGCTTTCTTT. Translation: CASSLEAGGNTEAFF.

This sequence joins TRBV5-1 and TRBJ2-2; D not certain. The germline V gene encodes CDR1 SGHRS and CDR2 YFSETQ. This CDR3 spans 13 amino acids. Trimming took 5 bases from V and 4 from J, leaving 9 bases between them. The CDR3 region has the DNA TGCGCCAGCAGTGGGCAGGTCACCGGGGAGCTGTTTTTT. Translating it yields CASSGQVTGELFF.

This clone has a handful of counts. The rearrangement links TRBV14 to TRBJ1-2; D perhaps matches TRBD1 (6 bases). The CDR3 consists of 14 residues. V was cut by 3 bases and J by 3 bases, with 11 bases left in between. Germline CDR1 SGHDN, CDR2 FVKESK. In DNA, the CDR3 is TGTGCCAGCAGCCAGGCGGACAGCCACTATGGCTACACCTTC. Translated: CASSQADSHYGYTF.

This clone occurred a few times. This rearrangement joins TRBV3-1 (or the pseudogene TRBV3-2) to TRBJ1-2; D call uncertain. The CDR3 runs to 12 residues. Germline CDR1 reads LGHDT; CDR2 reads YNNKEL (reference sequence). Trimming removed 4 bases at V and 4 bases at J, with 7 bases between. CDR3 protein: CASSLGVYGYTF. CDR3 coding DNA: TGTGCCAGCAGCCTAGGAGTCTATGGCTACACCTTC.

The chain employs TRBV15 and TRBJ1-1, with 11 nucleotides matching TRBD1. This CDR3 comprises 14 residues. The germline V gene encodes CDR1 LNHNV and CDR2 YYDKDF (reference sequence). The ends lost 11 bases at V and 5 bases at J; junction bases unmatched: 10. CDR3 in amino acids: CASRTGGAGTEAFF. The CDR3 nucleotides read TGTGCCTCCCGGACAGGGGGCGCGGGGACTGAAGCTTTCTTT. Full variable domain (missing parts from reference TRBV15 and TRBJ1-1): DAMVIQNPRYQVTQFGKPVTLSCSQTLNHNVMYWYQQKSSQAPKLLFHYYDKDFNNEADTPDNFQSRRPNTSFCFLDIRSPGLGDTAMYLCASRTGGAGTEAFFGQGTRLTVV.

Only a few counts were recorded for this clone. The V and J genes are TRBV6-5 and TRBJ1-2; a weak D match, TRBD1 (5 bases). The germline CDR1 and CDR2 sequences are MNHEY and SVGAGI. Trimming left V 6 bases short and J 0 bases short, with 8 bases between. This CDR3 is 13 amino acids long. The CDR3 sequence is CASSLTANYGYTF. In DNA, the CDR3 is TGTGCCAGCAGCTTGACAGCTAACTATGGCTACACCTTC.

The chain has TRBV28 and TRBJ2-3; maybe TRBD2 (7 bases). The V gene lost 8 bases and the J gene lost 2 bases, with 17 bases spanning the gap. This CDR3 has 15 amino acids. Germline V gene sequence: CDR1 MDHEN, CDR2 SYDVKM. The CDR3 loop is CASLRGGGSTDTQYF. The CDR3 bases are TGTGCCAGCCTCCGAGGGGGGGGGTCCACAGATACGCAGTATTTT.

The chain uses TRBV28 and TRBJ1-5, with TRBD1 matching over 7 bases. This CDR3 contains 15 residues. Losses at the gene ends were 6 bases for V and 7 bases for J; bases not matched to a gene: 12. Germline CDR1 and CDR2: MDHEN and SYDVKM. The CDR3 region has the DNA TGTGCCAGCAGAGACGACAGGGTCTCAGGGCAGCCCCAGCATTTT. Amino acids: CASRDDRVSGQPQHF.

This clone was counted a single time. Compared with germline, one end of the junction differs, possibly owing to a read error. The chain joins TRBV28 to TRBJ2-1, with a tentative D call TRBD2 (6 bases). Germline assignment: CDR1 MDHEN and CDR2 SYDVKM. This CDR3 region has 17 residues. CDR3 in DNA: TGTGCCAGCAGTAAACCCAAGACTAGTGTCTCCGACAATGAGCAGTTCTTC. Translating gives CASSKPKTSVSDNEQFF.

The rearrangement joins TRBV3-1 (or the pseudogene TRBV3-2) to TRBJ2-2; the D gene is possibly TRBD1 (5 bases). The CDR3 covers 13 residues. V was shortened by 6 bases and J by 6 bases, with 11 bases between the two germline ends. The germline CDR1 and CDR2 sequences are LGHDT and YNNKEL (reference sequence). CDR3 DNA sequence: TGTGCCAGCAGTTCCATCAGGGCCGGGGAGCTGTTTTTT. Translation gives CASSSIRAGELFF.

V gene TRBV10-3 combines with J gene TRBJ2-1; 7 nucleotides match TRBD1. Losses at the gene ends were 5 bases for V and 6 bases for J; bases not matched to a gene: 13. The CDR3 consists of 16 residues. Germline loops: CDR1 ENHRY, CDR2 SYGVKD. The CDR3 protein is CAISPAGTANLNEQFF. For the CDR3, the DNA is TGTGCCATCAGTCCTGCCGGGACAGCGAATCTCAATGAGCAGTTCTTC.

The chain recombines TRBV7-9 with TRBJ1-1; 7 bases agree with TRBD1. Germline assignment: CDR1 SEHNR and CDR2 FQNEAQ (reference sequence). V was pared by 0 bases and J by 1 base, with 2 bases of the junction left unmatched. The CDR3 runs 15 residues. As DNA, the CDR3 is TGTGCCAGCAGCTTAGCTTACAGGGGGAACACTGAAGCTTTCTTT. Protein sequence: CASSLAYRGNTEAFF.

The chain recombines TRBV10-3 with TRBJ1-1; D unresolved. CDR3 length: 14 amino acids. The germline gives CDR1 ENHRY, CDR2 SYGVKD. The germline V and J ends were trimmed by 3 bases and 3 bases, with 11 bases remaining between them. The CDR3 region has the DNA TGTGCCATCAGTGAAAGCCGCGGAGACACTGAAGCTTTCTTT. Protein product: CAISESRGDTEAFF.

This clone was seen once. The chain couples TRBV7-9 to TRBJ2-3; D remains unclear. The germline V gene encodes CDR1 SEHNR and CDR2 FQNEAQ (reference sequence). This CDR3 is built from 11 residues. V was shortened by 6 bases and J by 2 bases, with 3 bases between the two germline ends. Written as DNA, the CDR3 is TGTGCCAGCAGATACACAGATACGCAGTATTTT. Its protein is CASRYTDTQYF. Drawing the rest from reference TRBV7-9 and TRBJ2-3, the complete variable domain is DTGVSQNPRHKITKRGQNVTFRCDPISEHNRLYWYRQTLGQGPEFLTYFQNEAQLEKSRLLSDRFSAERPKGSFSTLEIQRTEQGDSAMYLCASRYTDTQYFGPGTRLTVL.

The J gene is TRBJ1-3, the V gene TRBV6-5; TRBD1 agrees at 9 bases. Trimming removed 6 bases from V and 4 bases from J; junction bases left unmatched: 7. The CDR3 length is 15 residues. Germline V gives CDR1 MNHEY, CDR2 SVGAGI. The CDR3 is CASSVDRGTGNTIYF. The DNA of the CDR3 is TGTGCCAGCAGCGTCGACAGGGGGACCGGAAACACCATATATTTT.

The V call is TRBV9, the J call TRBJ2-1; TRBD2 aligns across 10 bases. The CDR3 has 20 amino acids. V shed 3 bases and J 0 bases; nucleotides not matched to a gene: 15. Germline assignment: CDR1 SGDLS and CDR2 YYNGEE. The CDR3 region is CASSERGGLAPLGSYNEQFF. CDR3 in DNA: TGTGCCAGCAGCGAACGAGGGGGACTAGCGCCTCTAGGCTCCTACAATGAGCAGTTCTTC.

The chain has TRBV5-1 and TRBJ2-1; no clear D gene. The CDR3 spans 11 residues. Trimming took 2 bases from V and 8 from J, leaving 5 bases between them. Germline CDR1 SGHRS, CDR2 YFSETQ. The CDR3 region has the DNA TGCGCCAGCAGCTTACACGATGAGCAGTTCTTC. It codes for CASSLHDEQFF.

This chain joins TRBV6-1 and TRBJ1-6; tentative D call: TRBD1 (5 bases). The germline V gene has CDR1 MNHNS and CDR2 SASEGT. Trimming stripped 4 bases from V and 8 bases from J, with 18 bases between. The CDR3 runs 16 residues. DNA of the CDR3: TGTGCCAGCAGTGGTACCTCCGGGACTGAGGATTCACCCCTCCACTTT. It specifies CASSGTSGTEDSPLHF.

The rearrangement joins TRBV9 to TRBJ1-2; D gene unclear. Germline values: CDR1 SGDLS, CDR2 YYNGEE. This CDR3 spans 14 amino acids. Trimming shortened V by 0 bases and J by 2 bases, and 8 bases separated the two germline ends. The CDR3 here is CASSVVNSNYGYTF. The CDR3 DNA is TGTGCCAGCAGCGTAGTTAACAGCAACTATGGCTACACCTTC.

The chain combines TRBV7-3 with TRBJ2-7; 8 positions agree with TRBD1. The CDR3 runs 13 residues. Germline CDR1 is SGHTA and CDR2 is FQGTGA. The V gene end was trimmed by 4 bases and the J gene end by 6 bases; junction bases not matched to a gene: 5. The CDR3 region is CASSSPGTGEQYF. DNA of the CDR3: TGTGCCAGCAGCTCGCCCGGGACAGGCGAGCAGTACTTC. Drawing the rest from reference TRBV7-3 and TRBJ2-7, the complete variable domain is GAGVSQTPSNKVTEKGKYVELRCDPISGHTALYWYRQSLGQGPEFLIYFQGTGAADDSGLPNDRFFAVRPEGSVSTLKIQRTERGDSAVYLCASSSPGTGEQYFGPGTRLTVT.

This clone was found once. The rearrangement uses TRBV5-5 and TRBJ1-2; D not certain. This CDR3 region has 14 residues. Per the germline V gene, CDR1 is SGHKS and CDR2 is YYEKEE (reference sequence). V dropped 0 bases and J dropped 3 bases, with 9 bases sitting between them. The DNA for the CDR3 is TGTGCCAGCAGCTTGGATCGATCGGACTATGGCTACACCTTC. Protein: CASSLDRSDYGYTF.

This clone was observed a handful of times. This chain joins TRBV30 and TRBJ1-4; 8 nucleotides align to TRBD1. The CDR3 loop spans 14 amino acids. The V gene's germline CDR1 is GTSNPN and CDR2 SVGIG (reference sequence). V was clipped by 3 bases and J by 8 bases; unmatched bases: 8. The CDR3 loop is CAWRQSGGAEKLFF. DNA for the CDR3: TGTGCCTGGAGGCAGTCAGGGGGCGCGGAAAAACTGTTTTTT.

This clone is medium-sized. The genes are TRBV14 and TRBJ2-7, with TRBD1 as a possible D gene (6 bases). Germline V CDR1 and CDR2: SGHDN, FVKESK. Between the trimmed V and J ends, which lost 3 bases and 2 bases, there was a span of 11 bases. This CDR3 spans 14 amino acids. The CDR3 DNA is TGTGCCAGCAGCCAGACGACAGGAGCCTACGAGCAGTACTTC. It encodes CASSQTTGAYEQYF.

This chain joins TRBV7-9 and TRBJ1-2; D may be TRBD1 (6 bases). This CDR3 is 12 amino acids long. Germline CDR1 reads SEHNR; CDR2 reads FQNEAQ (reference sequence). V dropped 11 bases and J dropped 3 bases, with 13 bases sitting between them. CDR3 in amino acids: CAGGGGDYGYTF. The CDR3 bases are TGTGCCGGCGGCGGGGGCGACTATGGCTACACCTTC.